Below are 15 T cell receptor beta chains sequenced from a single sample in a study of beta chain features in type 1 diabetes (dated by TCRdb to 2016 to 2019). Broader findings and caveats from the paper: In all four CD4+ subsets, TCRB CDR3 length was moderately but significantly shorter in type 1 diabetes patients.

Their antigens remain unidentified. Libraries were prepared through the immunoSEQ multiplex PCR assay. All of the isolated RNA was reverse transcribed with the High Capacity cDNA Reverse Transcription Kit, so expressed TCRB transcripts were sequenced. TCRdb limited this immuneACCESS table to in-frame rearrangements with V and J called. A share of clones is missing; checked studies link under half to unresolved V genes, and the rest is unexplained. In this sample the table shows approximately 150,000 clones, around an eighth of which occur a single time. Clones ranked in the top ten supply under 1.5% of the sample. Material for sequencing was central memory CD4+ T cells from blood. These receptors came from a man aged 18-30 years with type 1 diabetes.

This sequence joins TRBV7-2 and TRBJ2-7; tentative D call: TRBD2 (6 bases). Trimming removed 4 bases from V and 2 bases from J, with 15 bases in between. There are 15 residues in the CDR3. Germline assignment: CDR1 SGHTA and CDR2 FQGNSA. The CDR3 nucleotides are TGTGCCAGCAGCTCAGGGACTCTAGCGACCTACGAGCAGTACTTC. This gives the protein CASSSGTLATYEQYF.

A word on this clone: In the same sample, other DNA sequences code for this CDR3. CDR3 region: CASSLQTGGTEAFF. In DNA form, the CDR3 reads TGTGCCAGCAGCCTGCAGACAGGGGGCACTGAAGCTTTCTTT. J is TRBJ1-1 and V is TRBV14; 9 nucleotides agree with TRBD1. This CDR3 has 14 residues. V was clipped by 4 bases and J by 4 bases; unmatched bases: 4. The germline V gene encodes CDR1 SGHDN and CDR2 FVKESK.

The gene calls are TRBV30 and TRBJ2-2, with D possibly matching TRBD1 (5 bases). Germline V gene lookup returns CDR1 GTSNPN and CDR2 SVGIG (reference sequence). The CDR3 has 14 amino acids. Trimming removed 7 bases from V and 4 bases from J, with 16 bases in between. CDR3 DNA: TGTGCCTACTCTTGGCGACAGACCACCGGGGAGCTGTTTTTT. Amino acids: CAYSWRQTTGELFF.

This clone was counted between two and nine times. This chain links TRBV30 with TRBJ1-4, with D uncertain. The germline CDR1 and CDR2 sequences are GTSNPN and SVGIG (reference sequence). This CDR3 contains 14 residues. V was clipped by 5 bases and J by 4 bases, with 14 bases between them. The CDR3 is CAWARGIGNEKLFF. The CDR3 region has the DNA TGTGCCTGGGCTCGAGGAATTGGTAATGAAAAACTGTTTTTT.

This clone was detected a few times. The chain is built from TRBV28 and TRBJ2-7; D is undetermined. The V gene's germline CDR1 is MDHEN and CDR2 SYDVKM. V was clipped by 8 bases and J by 1 base, with 9 bases between them. CDR3 length: 12 residues. This CDR3 is CASESGSYEQYF. The CDR3 DNA reads TGTGCCAGCGAGTCAGGTTCCTACGAGCAGTACTTC.

This clone was seen a handful of times. The chain uses TRBV6-1 and TRBJ1-1, with D hard to call. The CDR3 is made up of 12 amino acids. Between the trimmed V and J ends, which lost 6 bases and 9 bases, there was a span of 14 bases. Per the germline V gene, CDR1 is MNHNS and CDR2 is SASEGT. The CDR3 is CASRTNLEKAFF. The CDR3 region has the DNA TGTGCCAGCAGAACTAACCTAGAAAAAGCTTTCTTT.

The chain links TRBV15 to TRBJ1-1; no clear D. Germline V gives CDR1 LNHNV, CDR2 YYDKDF (reference sequence). The CDR3 extends over 16 amino acids. Trimming cost V 0 bases and J 0 bases, with 11 bases left between them. Written as DNA, the CDR3 is TGTGCCACCAGCAGAGATCGGGCCCTCCTGAACACTGAAGCTTTCTTT. Translating gives CATSRDRALLNTEAFF.

This clone was detected only a few times. The V gene is TRBV7-9, the J gene TRBJ1-1; D gene unclear. Germline V CDR1 and CDR2: SEHNR, FQNEAQ (reference sequence). This CDR3 has 13 amino acids. The V gene lost 6 bases and the J gene lost 3 bases, with 11 bases spanning the gap. The CDR3 nucleotides read TGTGCCAGCAGTTCGACGGCTTACACTGAAGCTTTCTTT. This sequence encodes CASSSTAYTEAFF.

The V gene is TRBV6-5, the J gene TRBJ1-1; 7 bases match TRBD1. The CDR3 consists of 14 residues. Germline V lookup: CDR1 MNHEY, CDR2 SVGAGI. The V segment lost 5 bases and the J segment 4 bases; nucleotides outside the gene matches: 7. This CDR3 is CASSPRTGSTEAFF. DNA of the CDR3: TGTGCCAGCAGTCCCCGGACAGGCAGCACTGAAGCTTTCTTT.

This sequence joins TRBV10-3 and TRBJ1-1; 9 bases are shared with TRBD1. V lost 7 bases to trimming and J lost 0 bases; unmatched junction nucleotides: 6. The CDR3 is made up of 15 amino acids. Germline V gene data show CDR1 as ENHRY and CDR2 as SYGVKD. In DNA form, the CDR3 reads TGTGCCATCACCCGGACAGGGGATTTGAACACTGAAGCTTTCTTT. This encodes CAITRTGDLNTEAFF.

This clone was picked up a small number of times. The identical CDR3 is also encoded by other nucleotide sequences in the sample. This chain links TRBV27 with TRBJ1-1; no firm D call. Germline V gene sequence: CDR1 MNHEY, CDR2 SMNVEV (reference sequence). The CDR3 is 13 residues long. The V end lost 5 bases, the J end lost 1 base, and 8 bases lay between the germline ends. The CDR3 bases are TGTGCCAGCAGTCTAACCCAGAACACTGAAGCTTTCTTT. Translating gives CASSLTQNTEAFF.

The rearrangement links TRBV9 to TRBJ2-3; tentative D call: TRBD1 (5 bases). Deletions cut 4 bases from V and 0 bases from J, with 12 bases between. The CDR3 is 15 residues long. In germline, CDR1 is SGDLS, CDR2 YYNGEE. This chain's CDR3 is CASSPRTTSTDTQYF. DNA of the CDR3: TGTGCCAGCAGCCCTCGGACAACTAGCACAGATACGCAGTATTTT.

In this sample, this clone turned up a few times. The rearrangement uses TRBV5-1 and TRBJ2-7; D may be TRBD1 or TRBD2 (5 bases each). Germline values: CDR1 SGHRS, CDR2 YFSETQ. V shed 3 bases and J shed 4 bases, with 14 bases lying between them. The CDR3 runs 14 residues. This chain's CDR3 is CASSWDQGPYEQYF. CDR3 sequence (DNA): TGCGCCAGCAGCTGGGACCAGGGCCCGTACGAGCAGTACTTC.

This chain uses TRBV5-8 with TRBJ1-4; perhaps TRBD1 as D (6 bases). Trimming removed 4 bases at V and 7 bases at J, with 17 bases between. CDR1 is SGHTS and CDR2 is YDEGEE in the germline V gene. The CDR3 spans 15 residues. CDR3 nucleotide sequence: TGTGCCAGCAGCCCTGACAGGACAAGTAGTGAAAAACTGTTTTTT. This codes for CASSPDRTSSEKLFF.

This clone occurred a few times. V is TRBV30 and J is TRBJ2-3; no reliable D call. CDR1 GTSNPN and CDR2 SVGIG come from the germline V gene (reference sequence). This CDR3 has 14 residues. V was clipped by 0 bases and J by 4 bases, with 11 bases between them. The CDR3 loop is CAWSVPKDPDTQYF. The CDR3 nucleotides are TGTGCCTGGAGTGTGCCCAAGGACCCAGATACGCAGTATTTT.